This TCR beta chain stems from a study of Ad26.COV2.S vaccination and SARS-CoV-2 variants. In germline, CDR1 is MNHEY, CDR2 SVGAGI. The V gene lost 0 bases and the J gene lost 2 bases, with 10 bases spanning the gap. This CDR3 region has 15 residues. Generated by immunoSEQ multiplex PCR, the TCRdb table keeps only in-frame clones and is missing some. The table has roughly 320,000 clones, 86% seen once. Treatment specified: around 19 received Ad26.COV2.S at low or high dose, single or two shots; about 5 received placebo; per-sample allocation not given. Sampling was done on day 63 after the first vaccine or placebo injection.

The specimen was peripheral blood, collected in a trial of Ad26.COV2.S vaccine versus placebo. J is TRBJ1-1 and V is TRBV6-5; maybe TRBD1 (5 bases). The sequence came from a person between 18 and 59 years old who received the Ad26.COV2.S COVID-19 vaccine or a placebo. CDR3 loop: CASSYSFQGNTEAFF. In DNA, the CDR3 is TGTGCCAGCAGTTACTCCTTTCAGGGTAACACTGAAGCTTTCTTT.